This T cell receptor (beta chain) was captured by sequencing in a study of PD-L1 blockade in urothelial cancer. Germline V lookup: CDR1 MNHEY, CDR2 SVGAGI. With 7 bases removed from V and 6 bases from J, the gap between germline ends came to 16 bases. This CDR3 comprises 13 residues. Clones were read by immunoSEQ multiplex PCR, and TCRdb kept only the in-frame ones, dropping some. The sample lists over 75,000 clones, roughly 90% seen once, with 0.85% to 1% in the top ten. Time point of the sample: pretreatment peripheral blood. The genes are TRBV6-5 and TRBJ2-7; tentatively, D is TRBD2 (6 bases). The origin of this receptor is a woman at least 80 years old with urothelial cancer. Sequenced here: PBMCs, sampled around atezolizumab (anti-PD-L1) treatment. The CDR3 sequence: CASTSGELGEQYF. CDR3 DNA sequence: TGTGCCAGCACTTCGGGGGAACTGGGCGAGCAGTACTTC.